One sample yielded the 29 T cell receptor beta chains listed below, sequenced in a study of regulatory T cells in long-lasting Graves disease. Sequencing libraries for TCR beta were prepared with iRepertoire HTBI primers and Arm-PCR of CDR3 regions. TCRdb processed the multiplex PCR reads anew with MiXCR; each CDR3 protein has one entry. This sample has under 500,000 distinct CDR3 sequences; 20% to 25% occur once, and the top ten carry 6.5% to 8%. Time point meaning: persistent/refractory GD, antithyroid drugs over 5 years with positive TRAb. Researchers made the TCR library from RNA that was extracted from PBMCs. The sample consisted of peripheral blood mononuclear cells (PBMCs), taken when the disease was refractory, from a patient treated with antithyroid drugs. Source of these receptors: a female donor with Graves disease.

This clonotype was detected ten times or more. The J gene is TRBJ2-7, the V gene TRBV20-1; D may be TRBD1 (6 bases). The CDR3 is 13 residues long. V lost 5 bases and J 0 bases, leaving 11 bases between the germline ends. The germline gives CDR1 DFQATT, CDR2 SNEGSKA (reference sequence). CDR3 sequence (DNA): TGCAGTGCTCCCTGGACAGCCTCCTACGAGCAGTACTTC. It codes for CSAPWTASYEQYF.

This clonotype showed up many times. CDR3 nucleotide sequence: TGTGCCAGCGGGGGACTAGGGTCTCGGCTTGGAGGCTACACCTTC. As protein: CASGGLGSRLGGYTF. V gene TRBV27 combines with J gene TRBJ1-2, with D tentatively TRBD1 (5 bases). Deletions cut 8 bases from V and 8 bases from J, with 24 bases between. Germline V gene lookup returns CDR1 MNHEY and CDR2 SMNVEV (reference sequence). The CDR3 covers 15 residues.

This clonotype occurred a few times. The gene calls are TRBV7-8 and TRBJ2-5, with D tentatively TRBD1 (5 bases). Germline CDR1 SGHVS, CDR2 FQNEAQ. Trimming pared 1 base from V and 1 base from J, leaving 10 bases between. This CDR3 is 15 amino acids long. In DNA form, the CDR3 reads TGTGCCAGCAGCTTAGGGACAATACCCCAAGAGACCCAGTACTTC. Translation gives CASSLGTIPQETQYF.

The chain is built from TRBV25-1 and TRBJ2-1; 11 nucleotides line up with TRBD2. The V segment lost 6 bases and the J segment 4 bases; nucleotides outside the gene matches: 5. Germline CDR1 and CDR2: MGHDK and SYGVNS. There are 15 residues in the CDR3. The CDR3 loop is CASREGLAAYNEQFF. CDR3 sequence (DNA): TGTGCCAGCAGGGAGGGACTAGCGGCTTACAATGAGCAGTTCTTC.

This clonotype occurred many times. The CDR3 bases are TGTGCCAGCAGCTTTCCGAACACCGGGGAGCTGTTTTTT. It codes for CASSFPNTGELFF. The genes are TRBV7-2 and TRBJ2-2; D unresolved. Germline V lookup: CDR1 SGHTA, CDR2 FQGNSA. Trimming stripped 3 bases from V and 0 bases from J, with 2 bases between. The CDR3 length is 13 residues. The entire variable domain, with the rest obtained from reference TRBV7-2 and TRBJ2-2, is as follows: GAGVSQSPSNKVTEKGKDVELRCDPISGHTALYWYRQSLGQGLEFLIYFQGNSAPDKSGLPSDRFSAERTGGSVSTLTIQRTQQEDSAVYLCASSFPNTGELFFGEGSRLTVL.

This clonotype has more than one count but fewer than ten. The rearrangement links TRBV5-1 to TRBJ1-1, with a possible D match to TRBD1 (6 bases). Trimming removed 6 bases from V and 4 bases from J, with 16 bases in between. This CDR3 comprises 14 residues. CDR1 is SGHRS, CDR2 YFSETQ, per germline. The CDR3 DNA sequence: TGCGCCAGCAACCGACTCACAGGGAGCACTGAAGCTTTCTTT. Protein: CASNRLTGSTEAFF. The full variable domain, rest sourced from reference TRBV5-1 and TRBJ1-1, is KAGVTQTPRYLIKTRGQQVTLSCSPISGHRSVSWYQQTPGQGLQFLFEYFSETQRNKGNFPGRFSGRQFSNSRSEMNVSTLELGDSALYLCASNRLTGSTEAFFGQGTRLTVV.

The chain links TRBV19 to TRBJ2-4, with D hard to call. This CDR3 has 16 residues. Trimming removed 3 bases from V and 1 base from J, with 13 bases in between. Germline CDR1 is LNHDA and CDR2 is SQIVND (reference sequence). CDR3 loop: CASSIPGSAAKNIQYF. For the CDR3, the DNA is TGTGCCAGTAGTATCCCCGGTTCGGCGGCCAAAAACATTCAGTACTTC. The entire variable domain, with the rest obtained from reference TRBV19 and TRBJ2-4, is as follows: DGGITQSPKYLFRKEGQNVTLSCEQNLNHDAMYWYRQDPGQGLRLIYYSQIVNDFQKGDIAEGYSVSREKKESFPLTVTSAQKNPTAFYLCASSIPGSAAKNIQYFGAGTRLSVL.

This clonotype was seen a handful of times. The chain employs TRBV6-9 and TRBJ1-1, with D unresolved. V lost 2 bases and J 4 bases, leaving 2 bases between the germline ends. Per germline, CDR1 MNHGY and CDR2 SVAAGI. The CDR3 extends over 11 amino acids. As DNA, the CDR3 is TGTGCCAGCAGTTATACCACTGAAGCTTTCTTT. Translation: CASSYTTEAFF.

This chain connects TRBV2 to TRBJ2-3; no reliable D call. In germline, CDR1 is SNHLY, CDR2 FYNNEI. The CDR3 is made up of 15 amino acids. Trimming left V 8 bases short and J 2 bases short, with 17 bases between. The CDR3 sequence: CASSRRPIVTDTQYF. CDR3 DNA: TGTGCCAGCTCTCGGAGACCCATAGTCACAGATACGCAGTATTTT.

J is TRBJ2-1 and V is TRBV20-1; no clear D. Germline CDR1 and CDR2: DFQATT and SNEGSKA (reference sequence). V was cut by 5 bases and J by 1 base, with 9 bases left in between. CDR3 length: 13 residues. The CDR3 DNA reads TGCAGTGCTGTGTACTGGTCCTACAATGAGCAGTTCTTC. Its translation: CSAVYWSYNEQFF.

This clonotype was counted at least ten times. The V call is TRBV11-2, the J call TRBJ2-2; 7 positions agree with TRBD1. The CDR3 runs to 15 residues. Per germline, CDR1 SGHAT and CDR2 FQNNGV. V trimming: 4 bases; J trimming: 6 bases; junction bases outside the gene matches: 8. The CDR3 DNA sequence: TGTGCCAGCAGCTACGACAGGGTAGGCCCCGGGGAGCTGTTTTTT. Amino acid sequence: CASSYDRVGPGELFF.

As to this clonotype: At one boundary the junction diverges from the germline segment, which might be a read error. The rearrangement links TRBV27 to TRBJ2-7, with unresolved D. The germline CDR1 and CDR2 sequences are MNHEY and SMNVEV (reference sequence). The CDR3 spans 15 residues. For the CDR3, the DNA is TGTGCCGGCAGTTTAACGCCAGGTAATTCCTACGAGCAGTACTTC. Amino acid sequence: CAGSLTPGNSYEQYF.

In the case of this clonotype: A much larger clone lies one base from this, so it may be a read error. This sequence joins TRBV6-2 or TRBV6-3 and TRBJ1-2; 7 nucleotides agree with TRBD1. This CDR3 spans 15 amino acids. Germline V gives CDR1 MNHEY, CDR2 SVGEGT. The V segment lost 6 bases and the J segment 4 bases; nucleotides outside the gene matches: 11. The CDR3 sequence is CASSLKTGTAYGYTF. The CDR3 DNA follows: TGTGCCAGCAGCCTCAAGACCGGGACAGCCTATGGCTACACCTTC.

This clonotype appeared a few times. CDR3 DNA: TGCAGCTACAGGGGCGGCGAAAAACTGTTTTTT. It specifies CSYRGGEKLFF. This chain joins TRBV29-1 and TRBJ1-4; 7 nucleotides match TRBD1. The V segment lost 8 bases and the J segment 8 bases; nucleotides outside the gene matches: 5. The CDR3 is 11 residues long. In germline, CDR1 is SQVTM, CDR2 ANQGSEA. Full variable domain (remainder filled in from reference TRBV29-1 and TRBJ1-4): SAVISQKPSRDICQRGTSLTIQCQVDSQVTMMFWYRQQPGQSLTLIATANQGSEATYESGFVIDKFPISRPNLTFSTLTVSNMSPEDSSIYLCSYRGGEKLFFGSGTQLSVL.

The chain is built from TRBV10-2 and TRBJ1-1; D perhaps matches TRBD1 (5 bases). V dropped 6 bases and J dropped 0 bases, with 11 bases sitting between them. Germline V gene data show CDR1 as WSHSY and CDR2 as SAAADI. The length of the CDR3 is 14 residues. The CDR3 bases are TGCGCCAGCAGGAACAGGAGCATGAACACTGAAGCTTTCTTT. Protein product: CASRNRSMNTEAFF.

This clonotype was observed at least ten times. This chain connects TRBV3-1 to TRBJ1-2; tentatively, D is TRBD1 (5 bases). The germline V gene has CDR1 LGHDT and CDR2 YNNKEL (reference sequence). The CDR3 is 16 amino acids. V lost 1 base, J lost 3 bases, and 15 bases lay in between. CDR3 amino acids: CASSQALGGKDYGYTF. The CDR3, as DNA: TGTGCCAGCAGCCAAGCCCTCGGGGGGAAGGACTATGGCTACACCTTC.

This clonotype has just a few counts. This chain joins TRBV27 and TRBJ1-1, with D hard to call. The CDR3 loop spans 13 amino acids. Trimming took off 5 bases at V and 10 bases at J, with 17 bases between the two ends. CDR1 is MNHEY and CDR2 is SMNVEV in the germline V gene (reference sequence). The CDR3 DNA reads as TGTGCCAGCAGTCCCGCTGCGGGAATCGGAGCTTTCTTT. This sequence encodes CASSPAAGIGAFF.

Many counts were recorded for this clonotype. The chain carries TRBV10-3 and TRBJ2-2; D gene uncertain. Germline loops: CDR1 ENHRY, CDR2 SYGVKD. The CDR3 sequence is 16 residues long. V lost 6 bases and J 2 bases, leaving 16 bases between the germline ends. In nucleotides, the CDR3 is TGTGCCATCAGCCTACGTGAATCGTCTAACACCGGGGAGCTGTTTTTT. Amino acid sequence: CAISLRESSNTGELFF.

J is TRBJ2-1 and V is TRBV11-2; 8 nucleotides line up with TRBD1. Losses at the gene ends were 1 base for V and 4 bases for J; bases not matched to a gene: 9. CDR1 and CDR2 from the germline V gene are SGHAT and FQNNGV. The CDR3 runs to 17 residues. CDR3 nucleotides: TGTGCCAGCAGCTTAGGTTGGGGGACAGGAAGATACAATGAGCAGTTCTTC. It encodes CASSLGWGTGRYNEQFF.

This sequence joins TRBV7-9 and TRBJ1-1; D might be TRBD1 (6 bases). The CDR3 spans 13 residues. The V gene lost 6 bases and the J gene lost 4 bases, with 12 bases spanning the gap. Per germline, CDR1 SEHNR and CDR2 FQNEAQ (reference sequence). The CDR3 sequence: CASRKDSGTEAFF. CDR3 sequence (DNA): TGTGCCAGCAGAAAGGACAGTGGCACTGAAGCTTTCTTT.

Only a few counts were recorded for this clonotype. The CDR3 spells CAWREGLDNSPLHF. CDR3 DNA: TGTGCCTGGAGGGAGGGCCTAGATAATTCACCCCTCCACTTT. J is TRBJ1-6 and V is TRBV30; D not certain. This CDR3 region has 14 residues. The V and J ends lost 3 bases and 5 bases respectively, with 11 bases between them. Germline V lookup: CDR1 GTSNPN, CDR2 SVGIG (reference sequence).

The CDR3 nucleotides are TGTGCCAGCAGCCAAGAGGGAGTCGGGAGCGGAACCGGGGAGCTGTTTTTT. Translating gives CASSQEGVGSGTGELFF. The V gene is TRBV14, the J gene TRBJ2-2, with D possibly TRBD2 on 6 matching bases. There are 17 residues in the CDR3. Trimming left V 0 bases short and J 5 bases short, with 16 bases between. Germline-derived CDR1 and CDR2 are SGHDN and FVKESK.

This clonotype was counted between two and nine times. The chain joins TRBV18 to TRBJ1-2; perhaps TRBD1 as D (6 bases). Trimming stripped 4 bases from V and 8 bases from J, with 23 bases between. CDR1 is KGHSH and CDR2 is LQKENI in the germline V gene. The length of the CDR3 is 16 residues. The CDR3, as DNA: TGTGCCAGCTCACAATTGAACCAGGGGCTGGTGCGGGGCTACACCTTC. It is translated as CASSQLNQGLVRGYTF.

This clonotype has ten or more counts. The chain employs TRBV20-1 and TRBJ2-5; 11 bases fit TRBD2. The CDR3 sequence is 16 residues long. J was trimmed by 4 bases and V by 3 bases; bases with no gene match: 10. Germline V gives CDR1 DFQATT, CDR2 SNEGSKA (reference sequence). As DNA, the CDR3 is TGCAGTGCTAGGAAATTAGCGGGAGGGCCTTTAGAGACCCAGTACTTC. It codes for CSARKLAGGPLETQYF.

This clonotype was picked up a small number of times. V usage is TRBV10-3 and J usage is TRBJ1-3; no clear D. Germline lookup yields CDR1 ENHRY and CDR2 SYGVKD. The CDR3 contains 15 residues. V was clipped by 5 bases and J by 0 bases, with 11 bases between them. CDR3 region: CAISLDASSGNTIYF. In DNA, the CDR3 is TGTGCCATCAGTCTAGACGCGAGCTCTGGAAACACCATATATTTT.

In this sample, this clonotype turned up many times. This chain joins TRBV27 and TRBJ1-1, with 7 positions matching TRBD1. The CDR3 runs to 14 residues. J gave up 11 bases and V 5 bases, and 14 bases lay outside the gene matches. Germline V gene lookup returns CDR1 MNHEY and CDR2 SMNVEV (reference sequence). The CDR3 sequence: CASSVSTGQVHAFF. For the CDR3, the DNA is TGTGCCAGCAGTGTCTCTACCGGACAGGTTCATGCTTTCTTT.

The chain is built from TRBV7-9 and TRBJ2-3, with D uncertain. The CDR3 totals 16 residues. The ends were cut back, 1 base at V and 2 bases at J, with 13 bases in the middle. Germline CDR1 and CDR2: SEHNR and FQNEAQ (reference sequence). CDR3 sequence: CASSLEGVSATDTQYF. In nucleotides, the CDR3 is TGTGCCAGCAGCTTAGAAGGTGTATCCGCCACAGATACGCAGTATTTT.

J is TRBJ2-3 and V is TRBV28; 8 positions agree with TRBD2. V lost 3 bases, J lost 4 bases, and 9 bases stayed unmatched. Germline V gene lookup returns CDR1 MDHEN and CDR2 SYDVKM. The CDR3 runs 16 residues. The CDR3 region has the DNA TGTGCCAGCAGTTTGGCGGGAGGCCTCCCCCCAGATACGCAGTATTTT. It encodes CASSLAGGLPPDTQYF.

This clonotype was detected ten times or more. The chain joins TRBV2 to TRBJ1-1; D uncertain. This CDR3 comprises 14 residues. The germline CDR1 and CDR2 sequences are SNHLY and FYNNEI. V lost 11 bases to trimming and J lost 6 bases, with 22 bases between them. CDR3 protein: CAGEMGSVMAEAFF. DNA for the CDR3: TGTGCCGGAGAGATGGGTTCGGTAATGGCTGAAGCTTTCTTT. Full variable domain (remainder filled in from reference TRBV2 and TRBJ1-1): EPEVTQTPSHQVTQMGQEVILRCVPISNHLYFYWYRQILGQKVEFLVSFYNNEISEKSEIFDDQFSVERPDGSNFTLKIRSTKLEDSAMYFCAGEMGSVMAEAFFGQGTRLTVV.